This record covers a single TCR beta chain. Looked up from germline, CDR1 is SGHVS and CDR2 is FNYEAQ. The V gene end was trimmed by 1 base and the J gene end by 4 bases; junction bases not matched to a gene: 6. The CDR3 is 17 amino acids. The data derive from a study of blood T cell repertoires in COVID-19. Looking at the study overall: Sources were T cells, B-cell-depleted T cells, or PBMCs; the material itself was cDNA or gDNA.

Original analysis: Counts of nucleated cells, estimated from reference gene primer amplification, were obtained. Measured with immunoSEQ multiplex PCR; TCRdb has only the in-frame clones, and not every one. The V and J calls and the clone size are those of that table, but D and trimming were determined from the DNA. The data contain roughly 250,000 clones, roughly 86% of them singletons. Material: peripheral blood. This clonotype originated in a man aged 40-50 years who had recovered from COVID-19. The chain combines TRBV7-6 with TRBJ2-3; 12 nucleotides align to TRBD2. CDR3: CASSLGASGGAADTQYF. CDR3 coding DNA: TGTGCCAGCAGCTTAGGGGCTAGCGGGGGGGCCGCAGATACGCAGTATTTT.